A single sample gave rise to the 13 T cell receptor beta chains below, sequenced in a study of cytomegalovirus exposure and HLA in healthy donors. Assay: immunoSEQ multiplex PCR; the TCRdb copy retains only in-frame clones and omits some. This sample has roughly 100,000 clones; less than 90% occur once, and the top ten carry less than 2%. Sequences were obtained from PBMCs. Receptors were obtained from a woman younger than 35 in good health and CMV-seropositive.

The rearrangement joins TRBV27 to TRBJ1-6, with 7 bases that match TRBD1. The CDR3 is 19 amino acids. The ends lost 0 bases at V and 0 bases at J; junction bases unmatched: 8. CDR1 is MNHEY, CDR2 SMNVEV, per germline (reference sequence). CDR3 loop: CASSLSALTGSSYNSPLHF. CDR3 nucleotides: TGTGCCAGCAGTTTATCGGCGCTGACAGGGAGCTCCTATAATTCACCCCTCCACTTT.

The chain is built from TRBV15 and TRBJ2-7, with a tentative D call TRBD2 (5 bases). CDR3 length: 15 residues. Trimming took off 0 bases at V and 7 bases at J, with 16 bases between the two ends. The germline V gene encodes CDR1 LNHNV and CDR2 YYDKDF (reference sequence). CDR3: CATSRDPGASGEQYF. Written as DNA, the CDR3 is TGTGCCACCAGCAGAGATCCTGGCGCTTCGGGAGAGCAGTACTTC.

V gene TRBV7-9 combines with J gene TRBJ1-2; D is possibly TRBD1 (6 bases). CDR1 is SEHNR, CDR2 FQNEAQ, per germline (reference sequence). The length of the CDR3 is 12 residues. V gave up 7 bases and J gave up 2 bases, with 8 bases separating them. The CDR3 DNA reads as TGTGCCAGCACCAGGGGCAACTATGGCTACACCTTC. This gives the protein CASTRGNYGYTF.

The rearrangement links TRBV6-1 to TRBJ2-7; maybe TRBD1 (5 bases). V was trimmed by 4 bases and J by 5 bases, leaving 18 bases between them. The CDR3 is 15 amino acids. Germline assignment: CDR1 MNHNS and CDR2 SASEGT. CDR3 nucleotides: TGTGCCAGCAGTGGTCCCACAGGAATACCCCACGAGCAGTACTTC. Its translation is CASSGPTGIPHEQYF.

This rearrangement joins TRBV28 to TRBJ2-7; the match to TRBD2 covers 11 bases. The CDR3 is made up of 14 amino acids. The ends lost 6 bases at V and 3 bases at J; junction bases unmatched: 4. Per the germline V gene, CDR1 is MDHEN and CDR2 is SYDVKM. Here the CDR3 reads CASRFTSGGYEQYV. The CDR3 coding sequence is TGTGCCAGCAGGTTTACTAGCGGGGGCTACGAGCAGTACGTC.

V usage is TRBV7-2 and J usage is TRBJ2-1, with TRBD2 matching 7 bases. Unmatched junction bases numbered 6, after V lost 3 bases and J lost 10 bases. The CDR3 length is 13 residues. Germline values: CDR1 SGHTA, CDR2 FQGNSA. The CDR3 protein is CASSFFGGLEQFF. As DNA, the CDR3 is TGTGCCAGCAGCTTTTTCGGGGGACTAGAGCAGTTCTTC.

The CDR3 DNA follows: TGTGCCAGCAGCCCGGGGGGCGGCTTGAACACTGAAGCTTTCTTT. Translated, it gives CASSPGGGLNTEAFF. This sequence joins TRBV11-3 and TRBJ1-1; perhaps TRBD1 as D (6 bases). Trimming removed 5 bases from V and 0 bases from J, with 13 bases in between. The CDR3 sequence is 15 residues long. In germline, CDR1 is SGHNT, CDR2 YENEEA.

Only one count was recorded for this clone. The chain uses TRBV27 and TRBJ2-3; no definite D call. The CDR3 runs to 11 residues. Trimming cost V 3 bases and J 5 bases, with 3 bases left between them. In germline, CDR1 is MNHEY, CDR2 SMNVEV (reference sequence). The CDR3 bases are TGTGCCAGCAGTTTCTTAGATACGCAGTATTTT. This gives the protein CASSFLDTQYF.

In this sample, this clone turned up a few times. The chain is built from TRBV6-6 and TRBJ2-7; D is unresolved. CDR1 MNHNY and CDR2 SVGAGI come from the germline V gene (reference sequence). This CDR3 contains 11 residues. Between the trimmed V and J ends, which lost 6 bases and 3 bases, there was a span of 6 bases. DNA for the CDR3: TGTGCCAGCAGCTACCTCTACGAGCAGTACTTC. Translating gives CASSYLYEQYF.

This chain links TRBV5-1 with TRBJ1-4; 11 bases match TRBD1. This CDR3 has 16 amino acids. V lost 4 bases and J lost 4; bases outside the gene matches: 6. Germline assignment: CDR1 SGHRS and CDR2 YFSETQ. CDR3 in DNA: TGCGCCAGCAGCATCGGACAGGGGGCTGGTAATGAAAAACTGTTTTTT. Translating it yields CASSIGQGAGNEKLFF.

J is TRBJ2-1 and V is TRBV27, with 9 bases lining up with TRBD2. The CDR3 has 14 residues. V shed 3 bases and J 8 bases; nucleotides not matched to a gene: 5. The germline V gene has CDR1 MNHEY and CDR2 SMNVEV (reference sequence). CDR3: CASSLAGGGYEQFF. The CDR3 region has the DNA TGTGCCAGCAGTTTGGCGGGGGGGGGCTATGAGCAGTTCTTC.

With respect to this clone: Other DNA sequences in this sample translate to the same CDR3. This chain uses TRBV19 with TRBJ2-1; 8 positions agree with TRBD1. V trimming: 3 bases; J trimming: 4 bases; junction bases outside the gene matches: 2. The CDR3 spans 14 residues. The germline CDR1 and CDR2 sequences are LNHDA and SQIVND (reference sequence). The DNA for the CDR3 is TGTGCCAGTAGTATCGGGACAGGTTACAATGAGCAGTTCTTC. This gives the protein CASSIGTGYNEQFF.

The chain links TRBV5-4 to TRBJ1-1; 7 nucleotides agree with TRBD1. CDR1 SGHNT and CDR2 YYREEE come from the germline V gene (reference sequence). This CDR3 has 13 residues. V gave up 4 bases and J gave up 8 bases; unmatched junction bases: 8. This chain's CDR3 is CASSQITGEEAFF. The CDR3, as DNA: TGTGCCAGCAGCCAAATTACAGGGGAAGAAGCTTTCTTT.